A single sample is the source of the 23 T cell receptor beta chains below, sequenced in a study of OX40 agonist ivuxolimab in advanced cancers. Repertoires were generated with immunoSEQ multiplex PCR, while TCRdb's copy carries only in-frame clones and drops some. The sample has about 96,000 clones, around 80% seen once. The starting material was CD4+ or CD8+ T cells sorted from blood, obtained in a trial of the OX40 agonist ivuxolimab. These receptors were collected from an adult with an advanced solid tumor such as melanoma, head and neck, liver or kidney cancer.

In its sample, this clone was seen many times. The CDR3 coding sequence is TGTGCCAGCAGCTTATTGATAGCGCAGGTTGACTATGGCTACACCTTC. It codes for CASSLLIAQVDYGYTF. The chain employs TRBV7-8 and TRBJ1-2; D uncertain. This CDR3 is 16 amino acids long. The V and J ends lost 2 bases and 3 bases respectively, with 16 bases between them. CDR1 SGHVS and CDR2 FQNEAQ come from the germline V gene. The full variable domain, with the rest looked up from reference TRBV7-8 and TRBJ1-2, is GAGVSQSPRYKVAKRGQDVALRCDPISGHVSLFWYQQALGQGPEFLTYFQNEAQLDKSGLPSDRFFAERPEGSVSTLKIQRTQQEDSAVYLCASSLLIAQVDYGYTFGSGTRLTVV.

This clone was counted a single time. This chain connects TRBV6-6 to TRBJ1-1; 10 nucleotides agree with TRBD1. The ends lost 4 bases at V and 1 base at J; junction bases unmatched: 6. The CDR3 extends over 16 amino acids. Germline V CDR1 and CDR2: MNHNY, SVGAGI (reference sequence). The CDR3 loop is CASSSDRDRGNTEAFF. CDR3 DNA sequence: TGTGCCAGCAGTTCAGACCGGGACAGGGGGAACACTGAAGCTTTCTTT.

This clone was seen more than once but under ten times. The rearrangement joins TRBV9 to TRBJ2-1, with TRBD1 matching over 10 bases. Trimming at V came to 3 bases and at J to 4 bases, leaving 4 bases not matched to a gene. Germline CDR1 reads SGDLS; CDR2 reads YYNGEE. The CDR3 contains 15 residues. The CDR3 sequence: CASSARGQGYNEQFF. Here the CDR3 DNA reads TGTGCCAGCAGCGCGAGGGGACAGGGGTACAATGAGCAGTTCTTC.

V usage is TRBV27 and J usage is TRBJ1-1; possibly TRBD1 for D (6 bases). This CDR3 has 15 amino acids. Trimming shortened V by 6 bases and J by 1 base, and 15 bases separated the two germline ends. The germline gives CDR1 MNHEY, CDR2 SMNVEV (reference sequence). CDR3 in amino acids: CASSPVQGGNTEAFF. The CDR3 DNA is TGTGCCAGCAGCCCGGTACAGGGAGGGAACACTGAAGCTTTCTTT.

This clone was observed a few times. The rearrangement uses TRBV19 and TRBJ2-3, with 8 bases identical to TRBD1. This CDR3 has 16 residues. The germline V gene has CDR1 LNHDA and CDR2 SQIVND (reference sequence). Germline trimming cut 3 bases from V and 0 bases from J; bases unmatched to any gene: 5. The CDR3 sequence: CASSIRGQASTDTQYF. The CDR3 DNA sequence: TGTGCCAGTAGTATTAGGGGACAGGCGAGCACAGATACGCAGTATTTT.

V usage is TRBV9 and J usage is TRBJ2-1; the D gene is possibly TRBD2 (5 bases). Germline-derived CDR1 and CDR2 are SGDLS and YYNGEE. This CDR3 is 15 amino acids long. The V and J ends lost 0 bases and 4 bases respectively, with 11 bases between them. CDR3 sequence reads: CASSVGLAVYNEQFF. The CDR3 DNA reads TGTGCCAGCAGCGTAGGTCTAGCAGTTTACAATGAGCAGTTCTTC.

J is TRBJ2-2 and V is TRBV29-1; the D is unclear. CDR3 length: 12 amino acids. V was shortened by 7 bases and J by 4 bases, with 10 bases between the two germline ends. Germline CDR1 SQVTM, CDR2 ANQGSEA. In DNA form, the CDR3 reads TGCAGCGCCCACATTAGCACCGGGGAGCTGTTTTTT. Its translation is CSAHISTGELFF.

This chain links TRBV11-2 with TRBJ2-2, with D possibly TRBD1 on 5 matching bases. From germline, CDR1 is SGHAT and CDR2 FQNNGV. Trimming removed 2 bases from V and 6 bases from J, with 7 bases in between. The CDR3 is 13 amino acids. CDR3 coding DNA: TGTGCCAGCAGCTTACGCAGGGCCGGGGAGCTGTTTTTT. The encoded protein is CASSLRRAGELFF.

The rearrangement uses TRBV6-4 and TRBJ1-1; a weak D match, TRBD1 (5 bases). Germline V gene lookup returns CDR1 MRHNA and CDR2 SNTAGT. V lost 4 bases and J lost 0, with 6 bases in between. CDR3 size: 13 residues. CDR3: CASSAGMNTEAFF. The CDR3 nucleotides are TGTGCCAGCAGTGCAGGGATGAACACTGAAGCTTTCTTT.

This sequence joins TRBV27 and TRBJ1-5; D gene unclear. The V gene's germline CDR1 is MNHEY and CDR2 SMNVEV (reference sequence). Trimming pared 8 bases from V and 9 bases from J, leaving 11 bases between. The CDR3 consists of 11 residues. The chain's CDR3 is CASGLGRPQHF. The CDR3 DNA is TGTGCCAGCGGATTAGGTCGGCCCCAGCATTTT.

The V gene is TRBV7-2, the J gene TRBJ1-1, with D unclear. Germline assignment: CDR1 SGHTA and CDR2 FQGNSA. Trimming took off 4 bases at V and 2 bases at J, with 14 bases between the two ends. This CDR3 comprises 15 residues. The CDR3: CASSSQSVVNTEAFF. The CDR3 DNA reads as TGTGCCAGCAGCTCTCAATCAGTAGTAAACACTGAAGCTTTCTTT.

The chain has TRBV5-1 and TRBJ2-5; D unclear. CDR1 SGHRS and CDR2 YFSETQ come from the germline V gene. The CDR3 contains 14 residues. V gave up 0 bases and J gave up 3 bases, with 9 bases separating them. The DNA of the CDR3 is TGCGCCAGCAGCTTGGGGGGTAGGGAAGAGACCCAGTACTTC. Translating it yields CASSLGGREETQYF. Full variable domain (missing parts from reference TRBV5-1 and TRBJ2-5): KAGVTQTPRYLIKTRGQQVTLSCSPISGHRSVSWYQQTPGQGLQFLFEYFSETQRNKGNFPGRFSGRQFSNSRSEMNVSTLELGDSALYLCASSLGGREETQYFGPGTRLLVL.

The chain joins TRBV29-1 to TRBJ1-4; TRBD1 matches at 12 bases. V lost 5 bases and J lost 5; bases outside the gene matches: 6. CDR3 length: 15 residues. CDR1 is SQVTM and CDR2 is ANQGSEA in the germline V gene. CDR3 loop: CSVTGTGGSNEKLFF. The CDR3 nucleotides read TGCAGCGTTACCGGGACAGGGGGCTCAAATGAAAAACTGTTTTTT.

V gene TRBV7-2 combines with J gene TRBJ1-1; D gene unclear. The CDR3 length is 15 residues. Trimming pared 5 bases from V and 0 bases from J, leaving 13 bases between. The germline V gene has CDR1 SGHTA and CDR2 FQGNSA. The CDR3 bases are TGTGCCAGCAGCCCTACGCCCGAGATGAACACTGAAGCTTTCTTT. Translation: CASSPTPEMNTEAFF.

The gene calls are TRBV10-3 and TRBJ2-2; D possibly corresponds to TRBD2 (6 bases). CDR1 and CDR2 (germline): ENHRY, SYGVKD. The CDR3 extends over 17 amino acids. Trimming removed 7 bases from V and 3 bases from J, with 21 bases in between. The CDR3 loop is CAITHEDGGRDTGELFF. CDR3 nucleotides: TGTGCCATCACCCACGAAGATGGGGGGAGAGACACCGGGGAGCTGTTTTTT.

V gene TRBV12-5 combines with J gene TRBJ1-1; D is ambiguous. The germline gives CDR1 LGHNT, CDR2 FRNRAP. Trimming shortened V by 5 bases and J by 1 base, and 17 bases separated the two germline ends. The CDR3 spans 16 residues. CDR3 in amino acids: CASGPAFDGENTEAFF. The CDR3 DNA reads as TGTGCTAGTGGTCCAGCTTTCGACGGAGAGAACACTGAAGCTTTCTTT.

The chain uses TRBV29-1 and TRBJ2-2; TRBD1 aligns across 9 bases. CDR3 length: 14 residues. V was pared by 7 bases and J by 4 bases, with 7 bases of the junction left unmatched. In germline, CDR1 is SQVTM, CDR2 ANQGSEA. CDR3 region: CSAITGGRTGELFF. The DNA for the CDR3 is TGCAGCGCCATCACAGGGGGCCGCACCGGGGAGCTGTTTTTT.

This clone was observed once. The V gene is TRBV11-2, the J gene TRBJ1-3; D is unresolved. In germline, CDR1 is SGHAT, CDR2 FQNNGV. The CDR3 consists of 16 residues. V gave up 5 bases and J gave up 2 bases, with 16 bases separating them. The chain's CDR3 is CASSQNPHTAGNTIYF. The DNA of the CDR3 is TGTGCCAGCAGCCAAAATCCGCATACTGCTGGAAACACCATATATTTT.

This clone was counted a single time. This chain joins TRBV5-1 and TRBJ1-1, with D hard to call. The CDR3 length is 14 residues. The V and J ends lost 0 bases and 10 bases respectively, with 16 bases between them. Germline CDR1 reads SGHRS; CDR2 reads YFSETQ. Here the CDR3 reads CASSLVDSGIGAFF. CDR3 DNA sequence: TGCGCCAGCAGCTTGGTTGATAGTGGGATAGGAGCTTTCTTT.

The V call is TRBV11-2, the J call TRBJ1-2; D may be TRBD1 (5 bases). The V gene's germline CDR1 is SGHAT and CDR2 FQNNGV. V was shortened by 0 bases and J by 7 bases, with 18 bases between the two germline ends. This CDR3 region has 16 residues. The CDR3 DNA sequence: TGTGCCAGCAGCTTAGACCCGGGAGGGGCGGGGTCTGGCTACACCTTC. It yields the protein CASSLDPGGAGSGYTF.

The J gene is TRBJ2-1, the V gene TRBV29-1; 10 bases are a match to TRBD2. Losses at the gene ends were 7 bases for V and 5 bases for J; bases not matched to a gene: 2. CDR3 length: 12 residues. CDR1 and CDR2 from the germline V gene are SQVTM and ANQGSEA. CDR3 sequence reads: CSGTSGNNEQFF. CDR3 coding DNA: TGCAGCGGGACTAGCGGTAACAATGAGCAGTTCTTC.

The sample holds many counts of this clone. The CDR3 nucleotides are TGTGCCAGCAGCTTAATAAACACTGAAGCTTTCTTT. Amino acids: CASSLINTEAFF. The J gene is TRBJ1-1, the V gene TRBV11-2; D not resolved. Germline lookup yields CDR1 SGHAT and CDR2 FQNNGV. The CDR3 runs to 12 residues. V gave up 2 bases and J gave up 2 bases, with 3 bases separating them.

V is TRBV4-1 and J is TRBJ2-2; 8 nucleotides match TRBD2. Germline V CDR1 and CDR2: MGHRA, YSYEKL. The junction had 6 bases not matched to a gene; V was cut back by 2 bases and J by 4 bases. CDR3 length: 16 residues. CDR3 nucleotide sequence: TGCGCCAGCAGCCAAACTAGCGGCTTTCTCACCGGGGAGCTGTTTTTT. Encoded protein: CASSQTSGFLTGELFF.